These 7 T cell receptor beta chains were all obtained from the same sample, sequenced in a study of T cells expressing NK-cell markers. TCRdb reprocessed the 5' RACE reads and keeps a single row for each CDR3 protein, giving no DNA. Its clone listing holds 500,000 to 600,000 distinct CDR3 sequences. The sample was blood T cells: a sorted CD56 or NKG2C T cell subset, CD4+ or CD8+ T cells, or bulk PBMC T cells (not recorded which). These TCRs come from a man between 18 and 29 years old in good health.

The genes are TRBV5-1 and TRBJ2-1; lacking DNA, the TRBD1 call made by TCRdb goes unchecked. CDR3 length equals 17 residues. The germline CDR1 and CDR2 sequences are SGHRS and YFSETQ. The CDR3 here is CASSFRDSGEDNHEQFF.

The chain is built from TRBV3-1 and TRBJ2-7. This CDR3 has 11 amino acids. Germline loops: CDR1 LGHDT, CDR2 YNNKEL (reference sequence). The CDR3 is CASSQKPVFNF.

The chain couples TRBV4-2 to TRBJ2-1; TCRdb indicates TRBD2, and absent DNA this call remains unverified. Looked up from germline, CDR1 is LGHNA and CDR2 is YNFKEQ. The CDR3 totals 19 residues. Here the CDR3 reads CASSQDHLAGGFRLVEQFF.

This chain's CDR3 is CATTGGGYNEQFF. This chain uses TRBV7-9 with TRBJ2-1; TCRdb outputs TRBD1, but without DNA this stays unchecked. CDR3 length equals 13 residues. CDR1 is SEHNR and CDR2 is FQNEAQ in the germline V gene (reference sequence). Supplemented by reference TRBV7-9 and TRBJ2-1, the full variable domain reads DTGVSQNPRHKITKRGQNVTFRCDPISEHNRLYWYRQTLGQGPEFLTYFQNEAQLEKSRLLSDRFSAERPKGSFSTLEIQRTEQGDSAMYLCATTGGGYNEQFFGPGTRLTVL.

J is TRBJ2-2 and V is TRBV6-2 or TRBV6-3. Germline CDR1 MNHEY, CDR2 SVGEGT. CDR3 length: 13 residues. CDR3 protein: CASSYSLGGELFF.

The chain is built from TRBV27 and TRBJ2-3; there is no DNA to check the TCRdb D call of TRBD2. CDR1 and CDR2 from the germline V gene are MNHEY and SMNVEV (reference sequence). CDR3 length: 17 residues. CDR3 amino acids: CASSSRAAGGSTDTQYF.

The chain links TRBV6-2 or TRBV6-3 to TRBJ2-7; the D gene TCRdb calls, TRBD2, cannot be checked with no DNA. This CDR3 is 12 amino acids long. Germline CDR1 and CDR2: MNHEY and SVGEGT. The chain's CDR3 is CASGISPREQYF.